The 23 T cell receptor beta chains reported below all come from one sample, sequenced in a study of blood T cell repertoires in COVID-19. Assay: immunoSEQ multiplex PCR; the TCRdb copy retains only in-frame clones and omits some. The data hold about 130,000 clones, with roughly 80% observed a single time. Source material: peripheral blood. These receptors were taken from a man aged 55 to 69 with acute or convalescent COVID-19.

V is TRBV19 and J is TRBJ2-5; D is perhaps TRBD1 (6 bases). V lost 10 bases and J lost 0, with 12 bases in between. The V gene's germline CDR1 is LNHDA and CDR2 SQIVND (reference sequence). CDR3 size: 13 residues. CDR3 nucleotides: TGTGCCAACCGGACAGTGTACCAAGAGACCCAGTACTTC. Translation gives CANRTVYQETQYF.

This chain's CDR3 is CATPTGGYGYTF. The CDR3 DNA reads TGTGCCACACCGACAGGAGGCTATGGCTACACCTTC. The chain recombines TRBV7-9 with TRBJ1-2; possible D gene TRBD1, 6 bases. From germline, CDR1 is SEHNR and CDR2 FQNEAQ (reference sequence). This CDR3 contains 12 residues. Trimming took off 10 bases at V and 4 bases at J, with 13 bases between the two ends.

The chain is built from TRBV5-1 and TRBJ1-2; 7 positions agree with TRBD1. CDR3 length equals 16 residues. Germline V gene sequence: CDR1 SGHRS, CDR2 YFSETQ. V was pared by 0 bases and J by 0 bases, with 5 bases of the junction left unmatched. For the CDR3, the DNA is TGCGCCAGCAGCTTGGAACAGGGGCTAGCTAACTATGGCTACACCTTC. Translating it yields CASSLEQGLANYGYTF. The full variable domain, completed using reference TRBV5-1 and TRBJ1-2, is KAGVTQTPRYLIKTRGQQVTLSCSPISGHRSVSWYQQTPGQGLQFLFEYFSETQRNKGNFPGRFSGRQFSNSRSEMNVSTLELGDSALYLCASSLEQGLANYGYTFGSGTRLTVV.

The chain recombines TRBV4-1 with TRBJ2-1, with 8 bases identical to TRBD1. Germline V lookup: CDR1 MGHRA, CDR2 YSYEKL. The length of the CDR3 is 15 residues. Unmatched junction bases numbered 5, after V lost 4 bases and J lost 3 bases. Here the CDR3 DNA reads TGCGCCAGCAGCCCCCAGGGGGCAGACTACAATGAGCAGTTCTTC. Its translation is CASSPQGADYNEQFF.

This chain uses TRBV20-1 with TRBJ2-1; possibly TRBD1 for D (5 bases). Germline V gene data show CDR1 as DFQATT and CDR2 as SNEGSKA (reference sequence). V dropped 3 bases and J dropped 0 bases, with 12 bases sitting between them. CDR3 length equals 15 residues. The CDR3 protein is CSASRGSSSYNEQFF. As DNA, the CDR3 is TGCAGTGCTAGTAGGGGATCCAGCTCCTACAATGAGCAGTTCTTC.

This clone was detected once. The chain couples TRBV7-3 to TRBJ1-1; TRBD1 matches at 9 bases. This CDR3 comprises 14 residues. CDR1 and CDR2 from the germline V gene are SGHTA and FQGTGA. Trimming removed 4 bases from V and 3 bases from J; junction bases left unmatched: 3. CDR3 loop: CASSYRGRDTEAFF. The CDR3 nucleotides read TGTGCCAGCAGCTACAGGGGGCGGGACACTGAAGCTTTCTTT.

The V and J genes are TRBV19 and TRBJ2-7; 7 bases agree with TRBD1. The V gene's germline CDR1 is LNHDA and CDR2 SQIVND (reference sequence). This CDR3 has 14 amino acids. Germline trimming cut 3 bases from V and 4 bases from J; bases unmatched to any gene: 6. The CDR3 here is CASSMGQTFYEQYF. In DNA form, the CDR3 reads TGTGCCAGTAGTATGGGACAGACGTTTTACGAGCAGTACTTC.

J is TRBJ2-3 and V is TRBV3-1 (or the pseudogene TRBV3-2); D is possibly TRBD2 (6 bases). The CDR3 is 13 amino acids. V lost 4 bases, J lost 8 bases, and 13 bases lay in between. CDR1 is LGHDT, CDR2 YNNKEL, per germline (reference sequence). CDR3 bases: TGTGCCAGCAGCCCGCAGCGGGCGCCTACGCAGTATTTT. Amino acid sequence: CASSPQRAPTQYF.

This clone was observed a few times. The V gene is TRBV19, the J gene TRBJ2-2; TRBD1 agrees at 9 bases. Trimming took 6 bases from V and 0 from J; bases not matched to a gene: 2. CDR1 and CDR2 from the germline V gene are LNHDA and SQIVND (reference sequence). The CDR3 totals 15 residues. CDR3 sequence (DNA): TGTGCCAGTAGGGGGACAGGGTCGAACACCGGGGAGCTGTTTTTT. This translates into CASRGTGSNTGELFF. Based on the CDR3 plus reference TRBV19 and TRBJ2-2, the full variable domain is DGGITQSPKYLFRKEGQNVTLSCEQNLNHDAMYWYRQDPGQGLRLIYYSQIVNDFQKGDIAEGYSVSREKKESFPLTVTSAQKNPTAFYLCASRGTGSNTGELFFGEGSRLTVL.

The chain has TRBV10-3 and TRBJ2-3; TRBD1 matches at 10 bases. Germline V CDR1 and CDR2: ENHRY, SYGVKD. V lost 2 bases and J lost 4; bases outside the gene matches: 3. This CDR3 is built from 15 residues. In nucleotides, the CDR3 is TGTGCCATCAGTGAGCCGGACAGGGGGTCAGATACGCAGTATTTT. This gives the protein CAISEPDRGSDTQYF.

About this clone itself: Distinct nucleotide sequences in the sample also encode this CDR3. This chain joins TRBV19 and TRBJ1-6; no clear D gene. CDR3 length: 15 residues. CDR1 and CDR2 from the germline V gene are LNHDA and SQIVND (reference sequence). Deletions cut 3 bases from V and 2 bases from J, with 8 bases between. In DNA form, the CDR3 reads TGTGCCAGTAGTATCGGCGGGACCTATAATTCACCCCTCCACTTT. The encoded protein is CASSIGGTYNSPLHF.

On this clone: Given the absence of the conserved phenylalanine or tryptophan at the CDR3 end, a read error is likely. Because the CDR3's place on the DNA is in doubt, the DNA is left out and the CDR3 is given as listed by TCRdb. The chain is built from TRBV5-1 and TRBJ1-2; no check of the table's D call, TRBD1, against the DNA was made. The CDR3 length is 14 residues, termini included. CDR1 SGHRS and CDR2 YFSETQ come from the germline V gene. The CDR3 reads CASSLTYPGQGKSV.

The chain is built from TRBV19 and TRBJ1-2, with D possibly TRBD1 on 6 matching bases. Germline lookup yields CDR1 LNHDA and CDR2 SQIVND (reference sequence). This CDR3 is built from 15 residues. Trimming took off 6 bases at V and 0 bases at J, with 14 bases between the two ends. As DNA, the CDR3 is TGTGCCAGTAGCCTTCCAGGGGTAGCTAACTATGGCTACACCTTC. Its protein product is CASSLPGVANYGYTF.

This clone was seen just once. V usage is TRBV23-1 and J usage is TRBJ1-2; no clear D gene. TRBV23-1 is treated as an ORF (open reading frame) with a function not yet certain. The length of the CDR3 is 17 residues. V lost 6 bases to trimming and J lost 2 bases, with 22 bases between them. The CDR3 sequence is CASSQRFCYRGNYGYTF. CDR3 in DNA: TGCGCCAGCAGCCAAAGATTCTGTTACCGAGGGAACTATGGCTACACCTTC.

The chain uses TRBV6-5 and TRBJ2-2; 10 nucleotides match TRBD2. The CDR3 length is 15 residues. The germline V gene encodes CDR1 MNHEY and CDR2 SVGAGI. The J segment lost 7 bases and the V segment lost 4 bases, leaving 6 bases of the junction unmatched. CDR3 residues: CASSSLAGVGGELFF. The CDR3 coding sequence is TGTGCCAGCAGTTCTCTAGCGGGAGTTGGCGGGGAGCTGTTTTTT.

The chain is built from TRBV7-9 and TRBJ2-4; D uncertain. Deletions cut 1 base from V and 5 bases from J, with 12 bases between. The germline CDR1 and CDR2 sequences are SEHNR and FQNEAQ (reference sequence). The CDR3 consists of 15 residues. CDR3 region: CASSLDSAGQNIQYF. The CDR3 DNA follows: TGTGCCAGCAGCTTAGATTCGGCAGGCCAAAACATTCAGTACTTC.

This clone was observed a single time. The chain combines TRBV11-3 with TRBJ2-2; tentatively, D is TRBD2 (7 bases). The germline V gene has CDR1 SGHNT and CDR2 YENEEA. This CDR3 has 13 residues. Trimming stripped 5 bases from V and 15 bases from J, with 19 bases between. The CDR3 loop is CASSPIEGGRMFF. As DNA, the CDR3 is TGTGCCAGCAGCCCCATCGAGGGGGGGAGGATGTTTTTT.

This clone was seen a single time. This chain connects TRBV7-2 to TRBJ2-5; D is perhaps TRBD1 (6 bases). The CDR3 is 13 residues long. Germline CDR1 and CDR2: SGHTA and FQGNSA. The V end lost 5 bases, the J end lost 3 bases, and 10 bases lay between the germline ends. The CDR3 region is CASSPRTEETQYF. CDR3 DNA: TGTGCCAGCAGCCCCCGGACAGAAGAGACCCAGTACTTC.

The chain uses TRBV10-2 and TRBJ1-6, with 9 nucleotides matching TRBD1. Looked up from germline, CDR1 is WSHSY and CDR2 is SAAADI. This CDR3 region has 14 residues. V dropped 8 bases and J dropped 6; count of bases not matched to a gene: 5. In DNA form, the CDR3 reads TGCGCCAGCGTGGACAGGGGAGGTAATTCACCCCTCCACTTT. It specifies CASVDRGGNSPLHF.

CDR3: CASNQGLNQPQHF. CDR3 DNA: TGTGCCAGCAACCAGGGTTTAAATCAGCCCCAGCATTTT. The rearrangement uses TRBV7-6 and TRBJ1-5; D might be TRBD1 (5 bases). V was trimmed by 7 bases and J by 4 bases, leaving 11 bases between them. The CDR3 has 13 residues. Germline values: CDR1 SGHVS, CDR2 FNYEAQ.

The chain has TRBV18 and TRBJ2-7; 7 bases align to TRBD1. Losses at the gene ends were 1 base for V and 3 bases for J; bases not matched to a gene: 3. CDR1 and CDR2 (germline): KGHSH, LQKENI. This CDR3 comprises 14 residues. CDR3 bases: TGTGCCAGCTCACCACAGGGACAGTTCTACGAGCAGTACTTC. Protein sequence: CASSPQGQFYEQYF.

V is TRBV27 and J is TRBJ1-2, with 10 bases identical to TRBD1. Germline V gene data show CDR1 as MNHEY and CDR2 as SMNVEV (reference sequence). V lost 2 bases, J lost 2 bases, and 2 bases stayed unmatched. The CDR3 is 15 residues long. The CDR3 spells CASSLRDRGNYGYTF. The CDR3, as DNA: TGTGCCAGCAGTTTACGGGACAGGGGAAACTATGGCTACACCTTC.

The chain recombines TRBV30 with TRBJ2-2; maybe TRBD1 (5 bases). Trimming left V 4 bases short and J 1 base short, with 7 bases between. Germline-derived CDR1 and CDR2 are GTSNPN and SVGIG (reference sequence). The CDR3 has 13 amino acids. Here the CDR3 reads CAWNRLNTGELFF. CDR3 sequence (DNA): TGTGCCTGGAACAGGCTGAACACCGGGGAGCTGTTTTTT.